The rows below give T cell receptor beta chains drawn from one sample of a study of CD8 T cells in ankylosing spondylitis. Using its own MiXCR run on the 5' RACE reads, TCRdb lists one record per CDR3 protein. The table lists some 100,000 distinct CDR3 sequences, about 8.3% of them singletons. Sample: blood, either unsorted or a sorted T cell fraction (not recorded which). The receptors stem from a male donor with ankylosing spondylitis. Both conserved end residues are part of each CDR3. Fields, in order: J gene, V gene, clone size, D gene, CDR3 protein, CDR3 DNA. The D gene is left open where the match is weak. Only part of the rows carry a size: once, few, many, or a class if the clone is expanded.

j_gene: TRBJ1-4; v_gene: TRBV2; abundance: many; d_gene: NA; CDR3aa: CASTITGRAWGGEKLFF; CDR3nt: TGTGCCAGCACCATAACTGGCCGGGCCTGGGGGGGTGAAAAACTGTTTTTT
j_gene: TRBJ1-2; v_gene: TRBV20-1; abundance: many; d_gene: TRBD1; CDR3aa: CSAPPTGVYGYTF; CDR3nt: TGCAGTGCCCCCCCGACAGGGGTCTATGGCTACACCTTC
j_gene: TRBJ2-7; v_gene: TRBV20-1; abundance: many; d_gene: TRBD1; CDR3aa: CSARPRDRGQTYEQYF; CDR3nt: TGCAGTGCTCGACCCCGGGACAGGGGTCAAACCTACGAGCAGTACTTC
j_gene: TRBJ2-2; v_gene: TRBV15; abundance: many; d_gene: NA; CDR3aa: CATSSPLTEISNTGELFF; CDR3nt: TGTGCCACCAGCAGTCCTTTGACTGAGATTTCGAACACCGGGGAGCTGTTTTTT
j_gene: TRBJ2-7; v_gene: TRBV20-1; abundance: NA; d_gene: TRBD2; CDR3aa: CSARDPSGMSYYEQYF; CDR3nt: TGCAGTGCTAGAGATCCTAGCGGGATGTCTTATTACGAGCAGTACTTC
j_gene: TRBJ2-1; v_gene: TRBV7-9; abundance: many; d_gene: TRBD1; CDR3aa: CASSDRDRVGNEQFF; CDR3nt: TGTGCCAGCAGCGATAGGGACAGGGTCGGCAATGAGCAGTTCTTC
j_gene: TRBJ2-2; v_gene: TRBV28; abundance: few; d_gene: NA; CDR3aa: CASRGLLNTGELFF; CDR3nt: TGTGCCAGCAGGGGACTCTTGAACACCGGGGAGCTGTTTTTT
j_gene: TRBJ2-3; v_gene: TRBV6-5; abundance: many; d_gene: TRBD2; CDR3aa: CASSYSGSGRAFSTDTQYF; CDR3nt: TGTGCCAGCAGTTACTCGGGTAGCGGGAGGGCTTTTAGCACAGATACGCAGTATTTT
j_gene: TRBJ1-1; v_gene: TRBV12-3/TRBV12-4; abundance: many; d_gene: TRBD1; CDR3aa: CASSFGQGAFGTEAFF; CDR3nt: TGTGCCAGCAGTTTCGGACAGGGGGCCTTCGGCACTGAAGCTTTCTTT
j_gene: TRBJ1-1; v_gene: TRBV6-1; abundance: medium-sized; d_gene: NA; CDR3aa: CASSEVRGMNTEAFF; CDR3nt: TGTGCCAGCAGTGAAGTACGGGGGATGAACACTGAAGCTTTCTTT
j_gene: TRBJ1-6; v_gene: TRBV5-5; abundance: many; d_gene: TRBD1; CDR3aa: CASSPDRGLSPLHF; CDR3nt: TGTGCCAGCAGCCCCGACAGGGGACTCTCACCCCTCCACTTT
j_gene: TRBJ1-5; v_gene: TRBV27; abundance: few; d_gene: TRBD1; CDR3aa: CASSFGTGGNQPQHF; CDR3nt: TGTGCCAGCAGTTTCGGGACAGGGGGGAATCAGCCCCAGCATTTT
j_gene: TRBJ2-1; v_gene: TRBV12-3/TRBV12-4; abundance: few; d_gene: NA; CDR3aa: CASTFGGDNEQFF; CDR3nt: TGTGCCAGCACCTTCGGCGGGGACAATGAGCAGTTCTTC
j_gene: TRBJ1-2; v_gene: TRBV29-1; abundance: NA; d_gene: TRBD1; CDR3aa: CSVEGDRGPGNYGYTF; CDR3nt: TGCAGCGTTGAGGGGGACAGGGGGCCCGGGAACTATGGCTACACCTTC
j_gene: TRBJ1-2; v_gene: TRBV20-1; abundance: few; d_gene: NA; CDR3aa: CSVPTQGSDYGYTF; CDR3nt: TGCAGTGTTCCCACACAGGGTAGCGACTATGGCTACACCTTC
j_gene: TRBJ1-1; v_gene: TRBV27; abundance: NA; d_gene: NA; CDR3aa: CASSLSGTNTEAFF; CDR3nt: TGTGCCAGCAGTTTAAGTGGCACGAACACTGAAGCTTTCTTT
j_gene: TRBJ2-2; v_gene: TRBV12-3/TRBV12-4; abundance: many; d_gene: TRBD2; CDR3aa: CASSLEVVLAGSLGSGELFF; CDR3nt: TGTGCCAGCAGTTTAGAAGTAGTACTAGCGGGAAGTCTTGGGTCCGGGGAGCTGTTTTTT
j_gene: TRBJ1-2; v_gene: TRBV12-3/TRBV12-4; abundance: many; d_gene: NA; CDR3aa: CAIRVEYGYTF; CDR3nt: TGTGCCATCAGGGTTGAGTATGGCTACACCTTC
j_gene: TRBJ1-5; v_gene: TRBV28; abundance: many; d_gene: NA; CDR3aa: CASKDPKQGPGAQHF; CDR3nt: TGTGCCAGCAAAGACCCAAAACAGGGACCCGGGGCCCAGCATTTT
j_gene: TRBJ2-1; v_gene: TRBV6-5; abundance: few; d_gene: NA; CDR3aa: CASSYRENRAYNEQFF; CDR3nt: TGTGCCAGCAGTTACCGGGAAAACAGGGCCTACAATGAGCAGTTCTTC
j_gene: TRBJ2-1; v_gene: TRBV30; abundance: NA; d_gene: TRBD2; CDR3aa: CAWRGLAAEQFF; CDR3nt: TGTGCCTGGAGAGGACTAGCGGCCGAGCAGTTCTTC
j_gene: TRBJ2-1; v_gene: TRBV6-5; abundance: few; d_gene: NA; CDR3aa: CASSWANEQFF; CDR3nt: TGTGCCAGTAGTTGGGCGAATGAGCAGTTCTTC
j_gene: TRBJ1-5; v_gene: TRBV7-9; abundance: NA; d_gene: NA; CDR3aa: CASSLADQPQHF; CDR3nt: TGTGCCAGCAGCTTAGCCGATCAGCCCCAGCATTTT
j_gene: TRBJ2-1; v_gene: TRBV27; abundance: NA; d_gene: NA; CDR3aa: CASKRGPSYNEQFF; CDR3nt: TGTGCCAGCAAAAGGGGACCGAGTTACAATGAGCAGTTCTTC
j_gene: TRBJ1-1; v_gene: TRBV9; abundance: many; d_gene: NA; CDR3aa: CASSVVSGDGTEAFF; CDR3nt: TGTGCCAGCAGCGTAGTCTCAGGGGACGGAACTGAAGCTTTCTTT
j_gene: TRBJ2-7; v_gene: TRBV5-4; abundance: NA; d_gene: NA; CDR3aa: CASSFDGTYEQYF; CDR3nt: TGTGCCAGCAGCTTTGACGGGACCTACGAGCAGTACTTC
j_gene: TRBJ2-7; v_gene: TRBV27; abundance: NA; d_gene: TRBD1; CDR3aa: CASTLTGGGGEQYF; CDR3nt: TGTGCCAGCACCTTGACAGGGGGTGGTGGGGAGCAGTACTTC
j_gene: TRBJ1-1; v_gene: TRBV6-5; abundance: few; d_gene: NA; CDR3aa: CASSYPISSLNTEAFF; CDR3nt: TGTGCCAGCAGTTACCCCATCAGCAGTCTGAACACTGAAGCTTTCTTT
j_gene: TRBJ1-5; v_gene: TRBV29-1; abundance: NA; d_gene: NA; CDR3aa: CSAAVDDSNQPQHF; CDR3nt: TGCAGCGCCGCGGTCGACGATAGCAATCAGCCCCAGCATTTT
j_gene: TRBJ2-3; v_gene: TRBV6-6; abundance: few; d_gene: NA; CDR3aa: CASNLAYTDTQYF; CDR3nt: TGTGCCAGCAATCTAGCGTACACAGATACGCAGTATTTT
j_gene: TRBJ1-2; v_gene: TRBV9; abundance: NA; d_gene: TRBD1; CDR3aa: CASSEGQGAGCTF; CDR3nt: TGTGCCAGCAGCGAGGGACAGGGGGCCGGCTGCACCTTC
j_gene: TRBJ2-7; v_gene: TRBV12-3/TRBV12-4; abundance: many; d_gene: TRBD2; CDR3aa: CASSDRLAGGYEQYF; CDR3nt: TGTGCCAGCAGTGACCGACTAGCGGGAGGGTACGAGCAGTACTTC
j_gene: TRBJ2-4; v_gene: TRBV19; abundance: few; d_gene: NA; CDR3aa: CASSIEPGSFPEVNIQYF; CDR3nt: TGTGCCAGTAGTATCGAACCGGGATCCTTCCCCGAGGTGAACATTCAGTACTTC
j_gene: TRBJ2-7; v_gene: TRBV5-1; abundance: many; d_gene: TRBD1; CDR3aa: CASSLVTGTGTYEQYF; CDR3nt: TGCGCCAGCAGCTTGGTCACGGGGACAGGGACCTACGAGCAGTACTTC
j_gene: TRBJ1-1; v_gene: TRBV6-5; abundance: many; d_gene: NA; CDR3aa: CASSYSTAGNTEAFF; CDR3nt: TGTGCCAGCAGTTACTCGACGGCGGGAAACACTGAAGCTTTCTTT
j_gene: TRBJ2-1; v_gene: TRBV20-1; abundance: few; d_gene: NA; CDR3aa: CSALPTSSYNEQFF; CDR3nt: TGCAGTGCCCTTCCAACTAGCTCCTACAATGAGCAGTTCTTC
j_gene: TRBJ1-1; v_gene: TRBV12-3/TRBV12-4; abundance: few; d_gene: TRBD1; CDR3aa: CASSPGGGAAEAFF; CDR3nt: TGTGCCAGCAGTCCAGGGGGGGGGGCAGCTGAAGCTTTCTTT
j_gene: TRBJ2-3; v_gene: TRBV12-3/TRBV12-4; abundance: NA; d_gene: TRBD2; CDR3aa: CASSFIFLAGASFTDTQYF; CDR3nt: TGTGCCAGCAGTTTTATTTTTCTAGCGGGAGCCTCCTTCACAGATACGCAGTATTTT
j_gene: TRBJ2-1; v_gene: TRBV3-1; abundance: many; d_gene: TRBD2; CDR3aa: CASSPGLVIHNEQFF; CDR3nt: TGTGCCAGCAGCCCGGGACTAGTCATCCACAATGAGCAGTTCTTC
j_gene: TRBJ2-6; v_gene: TRBV10-3; abundance: few; d_gene: NA; CDR3aa: CAIRGISGANVLTF; CDR3nt: TGTGCCATCAGGGGAATCTCTGGGGCCAACGTCCTGACTTTC
j_gene: TRBJ1-5; v_gene: TRBV5-1; abundance: many; d_gene: NA; CDR3aa: CASSSYHIGNQPQHF; CDR3nt: TGCGCCAGCAGCTCCTACCACATAGGGAATCAGCCCCAGCATTTT